The 9 T cell receptor beta chains below all came from one sample that was sequenced in a study of cytomegalovirus exposure and HLA in healthy donors. 60 Vbeta and 13 Jbeta primers were used in PCR. The data were produced by immunoSEQ multiplex PCR, yet TCRdb's version contains in-frame clones alone and is incomplete. The table records under 110,000 clones, about four fifths of them present only once. The sample taken for sequencing was PBMCs. These receptors were collected from a woman in her 50s in good health and CMV-seropositive.

The chain uses TRBV7-8 and TRBJ2-3, with a weak D call TRBD2 (5 bases). Germline CDR1 and CDR2: SGHVS and FQNEAQ. Trimming shortened V by 1 base and J by 3 bases, and 11 bases separated the two germline ends. CDR3 length: 15 residues. The CDR3 DNA follows: TGTGCCAGCAGCTTAGGTTATTCGGGGACAGATACGCAGTATTTT. Residues: CASSLGYSGTDTQYF.

V and J are TRBV5-6 and TRBJ2-5; TRBD2 aligns across 7 bases. Germline V gene data show CDR1 as SGHDT and CDR2 as YYEEEE. V was clipped by 6 bases and J by 3 bases; unmatched bases: 8. The CDR3 is 14 amino acids. Here the CDR3 DNA reads TGTGCCAGCACCGCGGAGAGCGGGAAAGAGACCCAGTACTTC. The encoded protein is CASTAESGKETQYF. Filled out from reference TRBV5-6 and TRBJ2-5, the complete variable domain reads DAGVTQSPTHLIKTRGQQVTLRCSPKSGHDTVSWYQQALGQGPQFIFQYYEEEERQRGNFPDRFSGHQFPNYSSELNVNALLLGDSALYLCASTAESGKETQYFGPGTRLLVL.

The V and J genes are TRBV13 and TRBJ2-7, with 9 nucleotides matching TRBD2. V trimming: 7 bases; J trimming: 3 bases; junction bases outside the gene matches: 7. Germline CDR1 is PRHDT and CDR2 is FYEKMQ (reference sequence). This CDR3 has 14 residues. The CDR3 loop is CASMVAGVNYEQYF. CDR3 DNA sequence: TGTGCCAGCATGGTAGCGGGGGTGAACTACGAGCAGTACTTC.

This clone was recorded at least ten times. The rearrangement links TRBV7-2 to TRBJ1-1, with 10 bases fitting TRBD1. Germline V gives CDR1 SGHTA, CDR2 FQGNSA. V shed 5 bases and J 5 bases; nucleotides not matched to a gene: 17. The CDR3 spans 18 residues. The CDR3: CASSVSPPSTGGWTEAFF. The DNA of the CDR3 is TGTGCCAGCAGCGTTAGCCCCCCATCGACAGGGGGCTGGACTGAAGCTTTCTTT.

In the case of this clone: Relative to the germline gene, one junction end is altered; a read error may explain this. This chain connects TRBV7-7 to TRBJ2-1; 12 nucleotides line up with TRBD2. The CDR3 is 17 residues long. Germline V CDR1 and CDR2: SSHAT, FNYEAQ (reference sequence). The CDR3 spells CASSLSVGLAGRNEQFF. The CDR3 coding sequence is TGTGCTAGCAGCTTATCCGTCGGACTAGCGGGGCGCAATGAGCAGTTCTTC.

The CDR3 loop reads CSGDKGLEQYF. The CDR3 bases are TGCAGTGGCGACAAGGGGCTCGAGCAGTACTTC. V is TRBV20-1 and J is TRBJ2-7; D possibly corresponds to TRBD1 (5 bases). This CDR3 comprises 11 residues. The germline V gene encodes CDR1 DFQATT and CDR2 SNEGSKA (reference sequence). Trimming cost V 7 bases and J 6 bases, with 13 bases left between them.

The chain recombines TRBV18 with TRBJ2-5; 7 bases agree with TRBD1. The CDR3 totals 15 residues. CDR1 and CDR2 from the germline V gene are KGHSH and LQKENI. After removal of 6 bases from V and 5 bases from J, the junction contained 12 bases not matched to a gene. CDR3 nucleotides: TGTGCCAGCTCTCCCCCGGACAGGTTCGGGGAGACCCAGTACTTC. Its translation: CASSPPDRFGETQYF.

The CDR3 sequence is CASSYWQNSNYGYTF. The CDR3 DNA follows: TGTGCCAGCAGTTACTGGCAGAATTCTAACTATGGCTACACCTTC. The rearrangement joins TRBV6-5 to TRBJ1-2; D is ambiguous. CDR3 length: 15 residues. V lost 1 base and J lost 0, with 9 bases in between. Looked up from germline, CDR1 is MNHEY and CDR2 is SVGAGI.

J is TRBJ2-3 and V is TRBV6-5, with TRBD2 as a possible D gene (6 bases). Germline V lookup: CDR1 MNHEY, CDR2 SVGAGI. Trimming took off 8 bases at V and 6 bases at J, with 18 bases between the two ends. CDR3 length: 14 amino acids. The CDR3 spells CASSVFGTGDTQYF. The DNA for the CDR3 is TGTGCCAGCTCCGTTTTCGGGACTGGGGATACGCAGTATTTT.